This T cell receptor (beta chain) emerged from a study of blood T cells in healthy people across ages. Regarding the study as a whole: Significant beta diversity loss was already apparent by age roughly 44, declining roughly linearly.

This clonotype showed up just a few times. Its antigen is still unknown. The CDR3 is 13 amino acids. Trimming removed 6 bases from V and 7 bases from J, with 10 bases in between. A J-beta primer mix and a sample-barcoded 5' primer were used in a second PCR of about 7 to 12 cycles. Tagging of each cDNA molecule was performed by a template-switch adaptor with 12 random nucleotides. MiXCR was run by TCRdb on the 5' RACE reads, yielding one entry per CDR3 protein. The repertoire consists of some 1.5 million distinct CDR3 sequences, with roughly 30% occurring once and the leading ten covering roughly 8.2%.

The sequencing sample was made of blood. The rearrangement links TRBV12-3 or TRBV12-4 to TRBJ1-6, with D possibly being TRBD1 (6 bases). The sequence derives from a woman between 25 and 40 years old in good health. The CDR3 DNA follows: TGTGCCAGCAGACAGGGATGGAATTCACCCCTCCACTTT. It specifies CASRQGWNSPLHF.